This TCR beta chain originates from a study of siplizumab effects on memory and regulatory T cells. Assay: immunoSEQ multiplex PCR; the TCRdb copy retains only in-frame clones and omits some. The sample contains roughly 97,000 clones, 93% of which appear only once. Study results and limitations: Naive versus memory phenotype went unassigned for roughly 80-96% of proliferating CD4+ or CD8+ clones.

Regarding this clone: What it binds is not known.

This CDR3 has 12 amino acids. CDR1 and CDR2 from the germline V gene are MGHRA and YSYEKL. V was pared by 0 bases and J by 13 bases, with 9 bases between. The clonotype originates from a human donor in good health. Sequencing input: Tregs sorted from blood. The chain is built from TRBV4-1 and TRBJ1-4, with unresolved D. CDR3 nucleotide sequence: TGCGCCAGCAGCCAAGATCTCGGGGTACTGTTTTTT. The encoded protein is CASSQDLGVLFF.